This TCR beta chain was identified in a study of T cells in localized non-small cell lung cancer. Study-wide results and caveats: Tumor samples were not multi-region, leaving intratumor heterogeneity unexcluded. Longer overall survival was associated with a higher density of T cells in the blood. In uninvolved adjacent lung, T cell clonality reached its highest value, exceeding tumor.

TCRdb's table, derived via immunoSEQ multiplex PCR, lists solely in-frame clones and lacks some. The sample contains tens of thousands of clones, approximately 88% of which appear only once. Per germline, CDR1 MDHEN and CDR2 SYDVKM. V lost 7 bases and J lost 7; bases outside the gene matches: 6. This CDR3 has 14 residues. This clone was seen just once. The antigen is undetermined. The specimen comprised peripheral blood, sampled before any cancer treatment. This receptor was taken from a man aged 40-75 years with stage I squamous cell lung carcinoma. This chain uses TRBV28 with TRBJ1-6, with 8 nucleotides matching TRBD1. The DNA of the CDR3 is TGTGCCAGCATTCGGACAGGGACAAATTCACCCCTCCACTTT. Its protein product is CASIRTGTNSPLHF.